Following are 16 T cell receptor beta chains from one sample sequenced in a study of control samples from healthy donors and cancer patients. The protocol was immunoSEQ multiplex PCR, while the TCRdb copy is restricted to in-frame clones and leaves out a portion. The sample holds some 100,000 clones, 88% seen once. The material sequenced was blood. The receptors were sampled from a man aged 25-45 years in good health.

The gene calls are TRBV12-5 and TRBJ1-2; no clear D. The CDR3 covers 10 residues. Germline CDR1 is LGHNT and CDR2 is FRNRAP. V was trimmed by 5 bases and J by 2 bases, leaving 0 bases between them. The CDR3 nucleotides are TGTGCTAGTGGTAACTATGGCTACACCTTC. It codes for CASGNYGYTF.

The rearrangement joins TRBV2 to TRBJ1-1, with D perhaps matching TRBD1 (6 bases). This CDR3 has 15 residues. The V end lost 4 bases, the J end lost 2 bases, and 14 bases lay between the germline ends. The germline V gene encodes CDR1 SNHLY and CDR2 FYNNEI. CDR3 in DNA: TGTGCCAGCAGTGTACAGGGACTGACAAACACTGAAGCTTTCTTT. Translation: CASSVQGLTNTEAFF.

A remark on this clone: At the DNA level, this CDR3 is encoded by other sequences in the same sample as well. The chain is built from TRBV18 and TRBJ2-5; D call uncertain. Germline loops: CDR1 KGHSH, CDR2 LQKENI. The ends were cut back, 0 bases at V and 1 base at J, with 3 bases in the middle. This CDR3 contains 13 residues. CDR3 nucleotide sequence: TGTGCCAGCTCACCACCGTCCCAAGAGACCCAGTACTTC. The encoded protein is CASSPPSQETQYF.

V gene TRBV19 combines with J gene TRBJ2-1, with 9 bases aligning to TRBD1. From germline, CDR1 is LNHDA and CDR2 SQIVND (reference sequence). The V and J ends lost 5 bases and 7 bases, in that order; junction bases with no gene match: 9. This CDR3 contains 15 residues. The CDR3 protein is CASSVGTGKSNEQFF. The CDR3, as DNA: TGTGCCAGTAGTGTAGGGACAGGGAAGAGTAATGAGCAGTTCTTC.

This chain uses TRBV6-5 with TRBJ2-1, with D possibly matching TRBD2 (6 bases). The germline V and J ends were trimmed by 11 bases and 5 bases, with 13 bases remaining between them. Per germline, CDR1 MNHEY and CDR2 SVGAGI. The CDR3 length is 12 residues. This chain's CDR3 is CASGAWDNEQFF. The DNA of the CDR3 is TGTGCCTCGGGAGCTTGGGACAATGAGCAGTTCTTC.

V and J are TRBV2 and TRBJ2-7, with D unclear. This CDR3 has 14 amino acids. Trimming removed 0 bases at V and 3 bases at J, with 9 bases between. CDR1 and CDR2 (germline): SNHLY, FYNNEI. CDR3 sequence: CASSEAVTYYEQYF. Here the CDR3 DNA reads TGTGCCAGCAGTGAAGCCGTTACGTACTACGAGCAGTACTTC.

The rearrangement uses TRBV30 and TRBJ2-5, with D maybe TRBD2 (6 bases). V was clipped by 1 base and J by 2 bases, with 14 bases between them. Germline values: CDR1 GTSNPN, CDR2 SVGIG (reference sequence). The CDR3 spans 15 residues. The CDR3 loop reads CAWSAAGREQETQYF. CDR3 sequence (DNA): TGTGCCTGGAGTGCCGCGGGACGGGAACAAGAGACCCAGTACTTC.

CDR3 amino acids: CASSLGQNYGYTF. CDR3 DNA: TGTGCCAGCAGCTTAGGACAGAACTATGGCTACACCTTC. The gene calls are TRBV7-2 and TRBJ1-2, with D perhaps matching TRBD1 (5 bases). Germline V gene data show CDR1 as SGHTA and CDR2 as FQGNSA. The CDR3 totals 13 residues. V lost 1 base and J lost 2, with 5 bases in between.

This chain joins TRBV7-2 and TRBJ1-2, with TRBD1 matching 7 bases. J was trimmed by 0 bases and V by 6 bases; bases with no gene match: 7. This CDR3 contains 15 residues. The germline V gene encodes CDR1 SGHTA and CDR2 FQGNSA. The CDR3 coding sequence is TGTGCCAGCAGGCACCCAGGGACAGCTAACTATGGCTACACCTTC. It codes for CASRHPGTANYGYTF.

The chain recombines TRBV2 with TRBJ2-7, with TRBD1 matching over 8 bases. The germline CDR1 and CDR2 sequences are SNHLY and FYNNEI. The CDR3 runs 14 residues. The V segment lost 7 bases and the J segment 6 bases; nucleotides outside the gene matches: 11. In DNA form, the CDR3 reads TGTGCCAGCACTGGGACAGGCGTAGGTGGCGAGCAGTACTTC. Protein sequence: CASTGTGVGGEQYF.

This clone has a single count. The chain joins TRBV27 to TRBJ1-1, with TRBD1 matching 9 bases. CDR1 MNHEY and CDR2 SMNVEV come from the germline V gene (reference sequence). The CDR3 length is 17 residues. The ends lost 3 bases at V and 5 bases at J; junction bases unmatched: 13. The CDR3 bases are TGTGCCAGCAGTTTCAGAGCCCACAGGGGGCTTGGAACTGAAGCTTTCTTT. It is translated as CASSFRAHRGLGTEAFF.

The J gene is TRBJ2-1, the V gene TRBV7-2, with 8 nucleotides matching TRBD2. From germline, CDR1 is SGHTA and CDR2 FQGNSA. Unmatched junction bases numbered 10, after V lost 5 bases and J lost 10 bases. This CDR3 contains 14 residues. The CDR3 sequence: CASSHALRGGEQFF. CDR3 nucleotides: TGTGCCAGCAGCCACGCCCTTCGGGGGGGGGAGCAGTTCTTC.

This clone was seen more than once but under ten times. The chain uses TRBV5-1 and TRBJ1-3; a weak D match, TRBD1 (6 bases). V lost 0 bases, J lost 4 bases, and 14 bases lay in between. CDR1 SGHRS and CDR2 YFSETQ come from the germline V gene. The CDR3 spans 16 residues. CDR3 amino acids: CASSLVAQGPGNTIYF. The CDR3, as DNA: TGCGCCAGCAGCTTGGTGGCCCAGGGGCCAGGAAACACCATATATTTT.

The chain has TRBV11-3 and TRBJ1-2, with unresolved D. Per the germline V gene, CDR1 is SGHNT and CDR2 is YENEEA. This CDR3 is built from 13 residues. V was shortened by 2 bases and J by 2 bases, with 6 bases between the two germline ends. In DNA, the CDR3 is TGTGCCAGCAGCTTAAGTGGGAACTATGGCTACACCTTC. The encoded protein is CASSLSGNYGYTF.

This chain links TRBV14 with TRBJ1-4; D uncertain. Germline CDR1 reads SGHDN; CDR2 reads FVKESK. The CDR3 has 15 residues. V lost 5 bases and J 5 bases, leaving 15 bases between the germline ends. The DNA for the CDR3 is TGTGCCAGCAGCTTTGCCCTCCACACGAATGAAAAACTGTTTTTT. Protein sequence: CASSFALHTNEKLFF.

The rearrangement joins TRBV20-1 to TRBJ2-3; D remains unclear. V gave up 0 bases and J gave up 9 bases, with 7 bases separating them. The CDR3 loop spans 11 amino acids. CDR1 is DFQATT, CDR2 SNEGSKA, per germline (reference sequence). CDR3 coding DNA: TGCAGTGCTAGAGAGGTAGGGACGCAGTATTTT. Translated: CSAREVGTQYF.